This TCR beta chain was sequenced during a study of blood T cell repertoires in COVID-19. Whole-study context: Acute and convalescent COVID-19 specimens originated in the United States, Italy and Spain. Sources were T cells, B-cell-depleted T cells, or PBMCs; the material itself was cDNA or gDNA.

Source study methods: Using reference gene primer amplification, nucleated cell counts were estimated. This table comes from immunoSEQ multiplex PCR, and its TCRdb copy is limited to in-frame clones, with some not included. D and trimming were read from the DNA, whereas the V and J calls and clone size are those reported in that table. This sample has a few hundred thousand clones; 83% occur once, and the top ten carry 1.2%. This clone has only one observation. Germline assignment: CDR1 SGHTA and CDR2 FQGNSA. Trimming left V 8 bases short and J 3 bases short, with 14 bases between. There are 14 residues in the CDR3.

The V gene is TRBV7-2, the J gene TRBJ1-3; a weak D match, TRBD1 (6 bases). This TCR derives from a woman in her fifties or sixties with acute or convalescent COVID-19. Sequencing was done on a sample of peripheral blood. The DNA of the CDR3 is TGTGCCAGCCGGGACAACCCCAGTGGAAACACCATATATTTT. It translates to CASRDNPSGNTIYF.